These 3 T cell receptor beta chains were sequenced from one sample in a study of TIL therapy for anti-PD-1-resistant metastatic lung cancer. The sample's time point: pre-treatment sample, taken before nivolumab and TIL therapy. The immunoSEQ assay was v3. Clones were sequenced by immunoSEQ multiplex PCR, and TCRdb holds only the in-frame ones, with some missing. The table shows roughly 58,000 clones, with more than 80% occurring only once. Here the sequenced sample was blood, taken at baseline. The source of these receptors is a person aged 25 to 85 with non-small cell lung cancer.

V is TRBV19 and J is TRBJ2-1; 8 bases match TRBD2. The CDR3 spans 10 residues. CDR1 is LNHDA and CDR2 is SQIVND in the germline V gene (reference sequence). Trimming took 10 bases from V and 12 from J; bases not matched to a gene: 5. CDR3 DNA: TGTGCCACCAAAGCGGGAGTGCAGTTCTTC. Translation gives CATKAGVQFF.

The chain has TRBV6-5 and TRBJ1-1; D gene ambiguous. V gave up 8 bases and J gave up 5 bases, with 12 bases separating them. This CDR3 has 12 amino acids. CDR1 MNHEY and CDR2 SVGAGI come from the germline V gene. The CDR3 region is CASWAYRTEAFF. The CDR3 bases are TGTGCCAGCTGGGCCTATCGGACTGAAGCTTTCTTT.

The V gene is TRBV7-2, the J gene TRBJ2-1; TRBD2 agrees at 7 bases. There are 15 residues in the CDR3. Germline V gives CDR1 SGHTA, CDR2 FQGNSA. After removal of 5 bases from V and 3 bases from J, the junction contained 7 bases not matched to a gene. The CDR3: CASSAQRDNYNEQFF. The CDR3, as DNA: TGTGCCAGCAGCGCCCAGCGGGATAACTACAATGAGCAGTTCTTC.